The rows below give T cell receptor beta chains drawn from one sample of a study of blood T cell repertoires in COVID-19. Produced via immunoSEQ multiplex PCR; TCRdb's table is partial and in-frame only. The profile covers 350,000 to 400,000 clones, with roughly 90% appearing a single time and roughly 0.86% taken by the ten largest. The sample taken for sequencing was PBMCs or T cells enriched from blood (not recorded which). The receptors stem from a woman aged 40 to 50 who had been exposed to COVID-19. The CDR3 runs from the conserved cysteine through the conserved F or W. D genes are given only for firm matches. Rows may omit the clone size; those that give it use once, few, many or a size class.

cdr3_aa: CATGRAGELFF; cdr3_nt: TGTGCCACTGGGAGGGCCGGGGAGCTGTTTTTT; clone_size: few; j_call: TRBJ2-2; d_call: TRBD2; v_call: TRBV24-1
cdr3_aa: CASSETGGGTEAFF; cdr3_nt: TGCGCCAGCAGTGAGACAGGGGGAGGCACTGAAGCTTTCTTT; clone_size: NA; j_call: TRBJ1-1; d_call: TRBD1; v_call: TRBV10-2
cdr3_aa: CATSDRTGGMGNEQFF; cdr3_nt: TGTGCCACCAGTGATCGGACAGGGGGAATGGGCAATGAGCAGTTCTTC; clone_size: NA; j_call: TRBJ2-1; d_call: TRBD1; v_call: TRBV24-1
cdr3_aa: CASSLIQGLPPYGYTF; cdr3_nt: TGTGCCAGCAGCTTAATCCAGGGTTTGCCCCCTTATGGCTACACCTTC; clone_size: NA; j_call: TRBJ1-2; d_call: NA; v_call: TRBV11-2
cdr3_aa: CASSSEVDRAGYTF; cdr3_nt: TGCGCCAGCAGCTCCGAAGTGGACAGGGCCGGCTACACCTTC; clone_size: many; j_call: TRBJ1-2; d_call: TRBD1; v_call: TRBV5-1
cdr3_aa: CASRDSSLAKNIQYF; cdr3_nt: TGTGCCAGCAGGGACAGCTCCTTAGCCAAAAACATTCAGTACTTC; clone_size: NA; j_call: TRBJ2-4; d_call: NA; v_call: TRBV2
cdr3_aa: CASTHASGSMGGELFF; cdr3_nt: TGTGCCAGTACCCATGCGAGCGGGAGTATGGGCGGGGAGCTGTTTTTT; clone_size: few; j_call: TRBJ2-2; d_call: TRBD2; v_call: TRBV19
cdr3_aa: CASSFQGISTGNTIYF; cdr3_nt: TGTGCCAGCAGCTTTCAGGGGATTTCTACCGGAAACACCATATATTTT; clone_size: NA; j_call: TRBJ1-3; d_call: NA; v_call: TRBV5-4
cdr3_aa: CASSRRGSSYEQYF; cdr3_nt: TGTGCCAGCAGCCGGCGGGGCAGCTCCTACGAGCAGTACTTC; clone_size: NA; j_call: TRBJ2-7; d_call: NA; v_call: TRBV14
cdr3_aa: CASKPQGGPYNEQFF; cdr3_nt: TGTGCCAGCAAGCCCCAGGGGGGTCCCTACAATGAGCAGTTCTTC; clone_size: NA; j_call: TRBJ2-1; d_call: NA; v_call: TRBV11-2
cdr3_aa: CASSREVALNTEAFF; cdr3_nt: TGTGCCAGCAGCCGAGAGGTGGCTTTGAACACTGAAGCTTTCTTT; clone_size: NA; j_call: TRBJ1-1; d_call: NA; v_call: TRBV11-3
cdr3_aa: CASSQGTSGGAETQYF; cdr3_nt: TGTGCCAGCAGCCAAGGGACTAGCGGGGGGGCAGAGACCCAGTACTTC; clone_size: NA; j_call: TRBJ2-5; d_call: TRBD2; v_call: TRBV3-1/TRBV3-2
cdr3_aa: CASSTRQGGGTEAFF; cdr3_nt: TGTGCCAGCAGCACCCGACAGGGCGGTGGCACTGAAGCTTTCTTT; clone_size: NA; j_call: TRBJ1-1; d_call: TRBD1; v_call: TRBV14
cdr3_aa: CASSSSPNYGYTF; cdr3_nt: TGCGCCAGCAGCTCTAGTCCTAACTATGGCTACACCTTC; clone_size: NA; j_call: TRBJ1-2; d_call: NA; v_call: TRBV5-1
cdr3_aa: CASSKTRTGGSEKLFF; cdr3_nt: TGTGCCAGCAGCAAAACCCGGACAGGGGGAAGTGAAAAACTGTTTTTT; clone_size: NA; j_call: TRBJ1-4; d_call: TRBD1; v_call: TRBV7-9
cdr3_aa: CASSEQVFGELFF; cdr3_nt: TGTGCCAGCAGCGAACAAGTTTTCGGGGAGCTGTTTTTT; clone_size: NA; j_call: TRBJ2-2; d_call: NA; v_call: TRBV6-4
cdr3_aa: CASSPTTDSNYGYTF; cdr3_nt: TGTGCCAGCTCACCAACAACAGATTCTAACTATGGCTACACCTTC; clone_size: NA; j_call: TRBJ1-2; d_call: NA; v_call: TRBV18
cdr3_aa: CASRTIDRGGEQYF; cdr3_nt: TGTGCCAGCAGGACGATCGACAGGGGTGGCGAGCAGTACTTC; clone_size: NA; j_call: TRBJ2-7; d_call: TRBD1; v_call: TRBV27
cdr3_aa: CASSPISVYEQYF; cdr3_nt: TGTGCCAGCTCACCAATTTCGGTATACGAGCAGTACTTC; clone_size: NA; j_call: TRBJ2-7; d_call: NA; v_call: TRBV18
cdr3_aa: CSVEDGAVYGYTF; cdr3_nt: TGCAGCGTTGAAGATGGGGCGGTCTATGGCTACACCTTC; clone_size: once; j_call: TRBJ1-2; d_call: NA; v_call: TRBV29-1
cdr3_aa: CASSEWELKTQYF; cdr3_nt: TGTGCCAGCAGTGAATGGGAGTTGAAGACCCAGTACTTC; clone_size: NA; j_call: TRBJ2-5; d_call: NA; v_call: TRBV25-1
cdr3_aa: CASSMRVTQPQHF; cdr3_nt: TGTGCCAGTAGTATGAGGGTCACGCAGCCCCAGCATTTT; clone_size: NA; j_call: TRBJ1-5; d_call: NA; v_call: TRBV19
cdr3_aa: CATRDTYYPGELFF; cdr3_nt: TGTGCCACCCGGGACACCTACTACCCGGGGGAGCTGTTTTTT; clone_size: NA; j_call: TRBJ2-2; d_call: NA; v_call: TRBV24-1
cdr3_aa: CASSTGMTGKGQPQHF; cdr3_nt: TGTGCCAGTAGTACAGGCATGACAGGGAAGGGTCAGCCCCAGCATTTT; clone_size: NA; j_call: TRBJ1-5; d_call: TRBD1; v_call: TRBV19
cdr3_aa: CATSRPLGGTGGETQYF; cdr3_nt: TGTGCCACCAGCAGACCCCTAGGGGGGACAGGTGGCGAGACCCAGTACTTC; clone_size: NA; j_call: TRBJ2-5; d_call: TRBD1; v_call: TRBV15
cdr3_aa: CASSIDTGRGNTEAFF; cdr3_nt: TGTGCCAGTAGTATAGATACAGGGAGGGGGAACACTGAAGCTTTCTTT; clone_size: NA; j_call: TRBJ1-1; d_call: NA; v_call: TRBV19
cdr3_aa: CAWIRGGATEAFF; cdr3_nt: TGTGCCTGGATCCGAGGTGGGGCTACTGAAGCTTTCTTT; clone_size: NA; j_call: TRBJ1-1; d_call: NA; v_call: TRBV30
cdr3_aa: CASSPQGKETQYF; cdr3_nt: TGCGCCAGCAGCCCCCAGGGAAAAGAGACCCAGTACTTC; clone_size: NA; j_call: TRBJ2-5; d_call: NA; v_call: TRBV5-1
cdr3_aa: CSVSQGNQPQHF; cdr3_nt: TGCAGCGTTTCACAGGGTAATCAGCCCCAGCATTTT; clone_size: NA; j_call: TRBJ1-5; d_call: NA; v_call: TRBV29-1
cdr3_aa: CASSSTGGGGNEQFF; cdr3_nt: TGTGCCAGCTCATCAACAGGGGGTGGGGGCAATGAGCAGTTCTTC; clone_size: once; j_call: TRBJ2-1; d_call: TRBD1; v_call: TRBV18
cdr3_aa: CASSALTGSEQPQHF; cdr3_nt: TGTGCCAGCAGCGCCCTTACAGGGTCTGAACAGCCCCAGCATTTT; clone_size: NA; j_call: TRBJ1-5; d_call: NA; v_call: TRBV2
cdr3_aa: CSANSGTEQFF; cdr3_nt: TGCAGTGCTAATTCTGGCACTGAGCAGTTCTTC; clone_size: NA; j_call: TRBJ2-1; d_call: NA; v_call: TRBV20-1
cdr3_aa: CASPPVSQFGQGRRRDTEAFF; cdr3_nt: TGTGCCAGCCCACCAGTTTCGCAGTTCGGTCAAGGGAGAAGAAGAGACACTGAAGCTTTCTTT; clone_size: NA; j_call: TRBJ1-1; d_call: NA; v_call: TRBV18
cdr3_aa: CASRGDREKGYNQPQHF; cdr3_nt: TGTGCCAGTAGGGGCGACCGGGAGAAAGGATACAATCAGCCCCAGCATTTT; clone_size: NA; j_call: TRBJ1-5; d_call: NA; v_call: TRBV19
cdr3_aa: CASSSGPNGETQYF; cdr3_nt: TGTGCCAGCAGCTCTGGTCCTAACGGGGAGACCCAGTACTTC; clone_size: NA; j_call: TRBJ2-5; d_call: NA; v_call: TRBV7-8
cdr3_aa: CASGQNRDRDGYTF; cdr3_nt: TGTGCCAGCGGCCAAAACCGGGACAGGGACGGCTACACCTTC; clone_size: NA; j_call: TRBJ1-2; d_call: TRBD1; v_call: TRBV5-4
cdr3_aa: CASSTRQGRVQETQYF; cdr3_nt: TGTGCCAGTAGTACAAGACAGGGGAGAGTCCAAGAGACCCAGTACTTC; clone_size: once; j_call: TRBJ2-5; d_call: TRBD1; v_call: TRBV19
cdr3_aa: CASSYAHRGYLYEQYF; cdr3_nt: TGTGCCAGCAGTTACGCTCACAGGGGGTACCTCTACGAGCAGTACTTC; clone_size: NA; j_call: TRBJ2-7; d_call: TRBD1; v_call: TRBV6-5
cdr3_aa: CASTTGNNSPLHF; cdr3_nt: TGTGCCAGTACGACAGGGAATAATTCACCCCTCCACTTT; clone_size: NA; j_call: TRBJ1-6; d_call: TRBD1; v_call: TRBV19
cdr3_aa: CASSLGVRGYYGYTF; cdr3_nt: TGTGCCAGCAGCTTAGGTGTCCGGGGATACTATGGCTACACCTTC; clone_size: NA; j_call: TRBJ1-2; d_call: NA; v_call: TRBV13
cdr3_aa: CASSWVGQRLAKNIQYF; cdr3_nt: TGTGCCAGCAGCTGGGTCGGACAGAGGTTAGCCAAAAACATTCAGTACTTC; clone_size: NA; j_call: TRBJ2-4; d_call: NA; v_call: TRBV5-5
cdr3_aa: CAWSVQGNQPQHF; cdr3_nt: TGTGCCTGGAGTGTGCAGGGCAATCAGCCCCAGCATTTT; clone_size: NA; j_call: TRBJ1-5; d_call: NA; v_call: TRBV30
cdr3_aa: CASSPWDRPTEAFF; cdr3_nt: TGTGCCAGCAGCCCCTGGGACAGGCCGACTGAAGCTTTCTTT; clone_size: NA; j_call: TRBJ1-1; d_call: TRBD1; v_call: TRBV7-9
cdr3_aa: CASSLRAGYDNEQFF; cdr3_nt: TGTGCCAGCAGCTTGAGAGCGGGATACGACAATGAGCAGTTCTTC; clone_size: NA; j_call: TRBJ2-1; d_call: TRBD2; v_call: TRBV7-8
cdr3_aa: CASSLFLGYETQYF; cdr3_nt: TGTGCCAGCAGCTTGTTTCTCGGTTACGAGACCCAGTACTTC; clone_size: NA; j_call: TRBJ2-5; d_call: NA; v_call: TRBV5-8
cdr3_aa: CASSPDRVGGYTF; cdr3_nt: TGTGCCAGCAGCCCGGACAGGGTAGGGGGCTACACCTTC; clone_size: NA; j_call: TRBJ1-2; d_call: TRBD1; v_call: TRBV11-2
cdr3_aa: CSVDTGVGQPQHF; cdr3_nt: TGCAGCGTCGACACAGGGGTGGGGCAGCCCCAGCATTTT; clone_size: NA; j_call: TRBJ1-5; d_call: TRBD1; v_call: TRBV29-1
cdr3_aa: CASSLPLAPYEQYF; cdr3_nt: TGTGCCAGCAGCTTACCGCTAGCGCCCTACGAGCAGTACTTC; clone_size: NA; j_call: TRBJ2-7; d_call: NA; v_call: TRBV7-9
cdr3_aa: CASSRVHGTATDTQYF; cdr3_nt: TGTGCCAGCAGCCGGGTGCACGGGACTGCCACAGATACGCAGTATTTT; clone_size: once; j_call: TRBJ2-3; d_call: NA; v_call: TRBV7-2
cdr3_aa: CASSSVVAADTQYF; cdr3_nt: TGTGCCAGCAGCAGTGTGGTAGCGGCAGATACGCAGTATTTT; clone_size: NA; j_call: TRBJ2-3; d_call: NA; v_call: TRBV6-5
cdr3_aa: CASSPLPTGFTDTQYF; cdr3_nt: TGTGCCAGCTCACCGTTACCGACAGGGTTCACAGATACGCAGTATTTT; clone_size: NA; j_call: TRBJ2-3; d_call: TRBD1; v_call: TRBV18
cdr3_aa: CAWSLGTSGRTDTQYF; cdr3_nt: TGTGCCTGGAGCTTGGGGACTAGCGGGAGAACAGATACGCAGTATTTT; clone_size: NA; j_call: TRBJ2-3; d_call: TRBD2; v_call: TRBV30
cdr3_aa: CASSFNGQGGTEAFF; cdr3_nt: TGCGCCAGCAGCTTCAACGGACAGGGGGGCACTGAAGCTTTCTTT; clone_size: NA; j_call: TRBJ1-1; d_call: TRBD1; v_call: TRBV5-1
cdr3_aa: CARGGYGYGYTF; cdr3_nt: TGTGCCAGGGGGGGGTACGGCTATGGCTACACCTTC; clone_size: NA; j_call: TRBJ1-2; d_call: NA; v_call: TRBV2
cdr3_aa: CASSDSRTSEAFF; cdr3_nt: TGTGCCAGCAGTGACTCGAGGACTAGTGAAGCTTTCTTT; clone_size: NA; j_call: TRBJ1-1; d_call: NA; v_call: TRBV6-4